Below are 30 T cell receptor beta chains sequenced from a single sample in a study of Ad26.COV2.S vaccination and SARS-CoV-2 variants. Clones were read by immunoSEQ multiplex PCR, and TCRdb kept only the in-frame ones, dropping some. The data contain hundreds of thousands of clones, around 87% of them singletons. Treatment reported: some 20 received Ad26.COV2.S at low or high dose, single or two shots; 5 received placebo; per-sample allocation not given. Samples came from day 63 after the first vaccine or placebo injection. The specimen comprised peripheral blood, sampled in a trial of Ad26.COV2.S vaccine versus placebo. Every receptor here comes from a person between 18 and 65 years old who received the Ad26.COV2.S COVID-19 vaccine or a placebo.

The rearrangement uses TRBV27 and TRBJ1-6; weak D call: TRBD1 (5 bases). V lost 6 bases to trimming and J lost 10 bases, with 13 bases between them. Germline V CDR1 and CDR2: MNHEY, SMNVEV (reference sequence). The CDR3 runs to 13 residues. The CDR3 nucleotides read TGTGCCAGCAGCCACCGGGACGAGTCACCCCTCCACTTT. It is translated as CASSHRDESPLHF.

The chain recombines TRBV7-2 with TRBJ1-1; no definite D call. V shed 1 base and J shed 8 bases, with 11 bases lying between them. Looked up from germline, CDR1 is SGHTA and CDR2 is FQGNSA. The CDR3 is 13 residues long. CDR3 sequence (DNA): TGTGCCAGCAGCTTAGGGCCCCTTAGAGAAGCTTTCTTT. As protein: CASSLGPLREAFF.

This clone was picked up one time. V usage is TRBV7-8 and J usage is TRBJ1-1; 9 nucleotides align to TRBD1. There are 15 residues in the CDR3. Trimming removed 6 bases from V and 1 base from J; junction bases left unmatched: 6. Germline values: CDR1 SGHVS, CDR2 FQNEAQ. The CDR3 protein is CASRHHRGPNTEAFF. The CDR3 DNA is TGTGCCAGCAGACATCACAGGGGGCCGAACACTGAAGCTTTCTTT.

The chain employs TRBV11-2 and TRBJ1-3; D is unresolved. Trimming stripped 5 bases from V and 8 bases from J, with 10 bases between. The CDR3 contains 12 residues. CDR1 and CDR2 from the germline V gene are SGHAT and FQNNGV. The CDR3 reads CASSRSRDTIYF. CDR3 nucleotides: TGTGCCAGCAGCCGTTCACGGGACACCATATATTTT.

The V call is TRBV5-4, the J call TRBJ2-2; D not certain. The CDR3 covers 15 residues. V lost 0 bases to trimming and J lost 4 bases, with 10 bases between them. Germline V gene data show CDR1 as SGHNT and CDR2 as YYREEE (reference sequence). CDR3 region: CASSLGTASTGELFF. The DNA of the CDR3 is TGTGCCAGCAGCTTGGGGACGGCGAGCACCGGGGAGCTGTTTTTT.

This clone was seen a single time. This sequence joins TRBV7-8 and TRBJ1-4; no clear D. Germline values: CDR1 SGHVS, CDR2 FQNEAQ. CDR3 length: 15 residues. Trimming removed 6 bases at V and 7 bases at J, with 18 bases between. The chain's CDR3 is CASSRLEGAGEKLFF. The CDR3 DNA sequence: TGTGCCAGCAGTCGACTTGAGGGTGCGGGTGAAAAACTGTTTTTT.

The chain employs TRBV7-2 and TRBJ2-2; unclear D gene. V gave up 4 bases and J gave up 6 bases, with 15 bases separating them. The germline V gene has CDR1 SGHTA and CDR2 FQGNSA. CDR3 length: 15 residues. CDR3 in amino acids: CASSSHTHKPGELFF. DNA for the CDR3: TGTGCCAGCAGCTCACATACCCACAAACCCGGGGAGCTGTTTTTT.

J is TRBJ2-7 and V is TRBV4-1; tentatively, D is TRBD1 or TRBD2 (5 bases each). This CDR3 comprises 16 residues. V gave up 0 bases and J gave up 0 bases, with 12 bases separating them. Germline values: CDR1 MGHRA, CDR2 YSYEKL. CDR3 protein: CASSQDYPGSSYEQYF. CDR3 sequence (DNA): TGCGCCAGCAGCCAAGATTACCCAGGGAGCTCCTACGAGCAGTACTTC.

The gene calls are TRBV9 and TRBJ2-6; 11 bases match TRBD1. Germline V gives CDR1 SGDLS, CDR2 YYNGEE. The CDR3 covers 19 residues. Germline trimming cut 3 bases from V and 2 bases from J; bases unmatched to any gene: 10. The CDR3 protein is CASSARDRGRLAGANVLTF. The CDR3 DNA sequence: TGTGCCAGCAGCGCCCGGGACAGGGGGAGGTTAGCTGGGGCCAACGTCCTGACTTTC. Looking up the rest from reference TRBV9 and TRBJ2-6 gives the full variable domain: DSGVTQTPKHLITATGQRVTLRCSPRSGDLSVYWYQQSLDQGLQFLIQYYNGEERAKGNILERFSAQQFPDLHSELNLSSLELGDSALYFCASSARDRGRLAGANVLTFGAGSRLTVL.

The gene calls are TRBV19 and TRBJ2-2; no firm D call. Germline values: CDR1 LNHDA, CDR2 SQIVND (reference sequence). V was trimmed by 3 bases and J by 4 bases, leaving 9 bases between them. This CDR3 contains 14 residues. The CDR3 DNA sequence: TGTGCCAGTAGTATGTTTCCAGGCACCGGGGAGCTGTTTTTT. It translates to CASSMFPGTGELFF.

V is TRBV4-2 and J is TRBJ2-7, with 9 bases aligning to TRBD2. CDR1 LGHNA and CDR2 YNFKEQ come from the germline V gene. J was trimmed by 5 bases and V by 1 base; bases with no gene match: 6. The CDR3 length is 15 residues. The CDR3 reads CASSQVASGDNEQYF. DNA of the CDR3: TGTGCCAGCAGCCAAGTGGCTAGCGGGGACAACGAGCAGTACTTC.

In this sample, this clone turned up once. V is TRBV6-5 and J is TRBJ1-1; D uncertain. V was clipped by 6 bases and J by 0 bases, with 8 bases between them. Germline CDR1 is MNHEY and CDR2 is SVGAGI. This CDR3 comprises 13 residues. The CDR3 loop reads CASRLDMNTEAFF. CDR3 in DNA: TGTGCCAGCAGACTAGATATGAACACTGAAGCTTTCTTT.

Regarding this clone: This sample includes further DNA sequences coding for the same CDR3. This sequence joins TRBV5-1 and TRBJ2-2; 8 bases align to TRBD1. J lost 1 base, V lost 4 bases, and 3 bases had no gene match. CDR1 SGHRS and CDR2 YFSETQ come from the germline V gene. This CDR3 has 15 amino acids. The CDR3 DNA reads TGCGCCAGCAGCCCTGGGACAGGGAACACCGGGGAGCTGTTTTTT. Protein sequence: CASSPGTGNTGELFF.

The CDR3 coding sequence is TGTGCCAGCAGCCCGAACACAGGGGGCGAAGCTTTCTTT. This sequence encodes CASSPNTGGEAFF. The chain couples TRBV3-1 (or the pseudogene TRBV3-2) to TRBJ1-1, with 9 bases matching TRBD1. Germline lookup yields CDR1 LGHDT and CDR2 YNNKEL (reference sequence). J lost 8 bases, V lost 4 bases, and 5 bases had no gene match. The CDR3 runs 13 residues.

This clone was observed a few times. V gene TRBV18 combines with J gene TRBJ2-7; TRBD1 is a possible D gene (5 bases). Germline V lookup: CDR1 KGHSH, CDR2 LQKENI. The CDR3 totals 13 residues. Trimming pared 4 bases from V and 3 bases from J, leaving 10 bases between. CDR3 nucleotides: TGTGCCAGCTCACAGGACAAGGGCTACGAGCAGTACTTC. It codes for CASSQDKGYEQYF.

This clone appeared a single time. V usage is TRBV25-1 and J usage is TRBJ1-1, with D possibly matching TRBD1 (5 bases). Trimming took 0 bases from V and 1 from J, leaving 12 bases between them. Germline CDR1 is MGHDK and CDR2 is SYGVNS. This CDR3 has 16 residues. The CDR3 DNA follows: TGTGCCAGCAGTGAATATGCCTCAGGACAGAACACTGAAGCTTTCTTT. It codes for CASSEYASGQNTEAFF.

This clone has just one count. The rearrangement uses TRBV5-1 and TRBJ1-1, with D unresolved. V gave up 1 base and J gave up 1 base, with 17 bases separating them. Germline V gene sequence: CDR1 SGHRS, CDR2 YFSETQ. The length of the CDR3 is 17 residues. The CDR3 here is CASSLKDSGVWNTEAFF. CDR3 in DNA: TGCGCCAGCAGCTTGAAAGATTCCGGGGTTTGGAACACTGAAGCTTTCTTT.

The count of this clone is one. The chain carries TRBV19 and TRBJ1-2; tentatively, D is TRBD1 (6 bases). V lost 4 bases, J lost 5 bases, and 17 bases lay in between. Germline lookup yields CDR1 LNHDA and CDR2 SQIVND (reference sequence). The CDR3 runs to 15 residues. The CDR3 reads CASSTNRVVGYGYTF. Written as DNA, the CDR3 is TGTGCCAGTAGTACCAACAGGGTGGTGGGGTATGGCTACACCTTC.

The V call is TRBV5-1, the J call TRBJ2-2; tentatively, D is TRBD1 (6 bases). The V gene lost 4 bases and the J gene lost 1 base, with 14 bases spanning the gap. The CDR3 totals 16 residues. CDR1 SGHRS and CDR2 YFSETQ come from the germline V gene. CDR3 nucleotides: TGCGCCAGCAGCGTGTGGGAAGGGGGGAACACCGGGGAGCTGTTTTTT. This translates into CASSVWEGGNTGELFF.

The J gene is TRBJ2-7, the V gene TRBV19; D unresolved. The V gene lost 5 bases and the J gene lost 4 bases, with 12 bases spanning the gap. This CDR3 spans 13 amino acids. Per germline, CDR1 LNHDA and CDR2 SQIVND (reference sequence). The chain's CDR3 is CASSLGPNYEQYF. In DNA, the CDR3 is TGTGCCAGTAGTCTTGGACCAAATTACGAGCAGTACTTC. Supplemented by reference TRBV19 and TRBJ2-7, the full variable domain reads DGGITQSPKYLFRKEGQNVTLSCEQNLNHDAMYWYRQDPGQGLRLIYYSQIVNDFQKGDIAEGYSVSREKKESFPLTVTSAQKNPTAFYLCASSLGPNYEQYFGPGTRLTVT.

This clone turned up a few times. This chain uses TRBV4-1 with TRBJ1-4; the D gene is possibly TRBD1 (6 bases). The CDR3 length is 19 residues. Per germline, CDR1 MGHRA and CDR2 YSYEKL. V was shortened by 2 bases and J by 4 bases, with 23 bases between the two germline ends. The CDR3 nucleotides read TGCGCCAGCAGCCAAAGGCCCACATGGGGGGACACCCTTAATGAAAAACTGTTTTTT. This encodes CASSQRPTWGDTLNEKLFF.

On this clone itself: The same CDR3 arises from other DNA sequences in this sample as well. The rearrangement uses TRBV30 and TRBJ1-5, with a possible D match to TRBD1 (6 bases). Per germline, CDR1 GTSNPN and CDR2 SVGIG (reference sequence). CDR3 size: 13 residues. Trimming shortened V by 0 bases and J by 4 bases, and 7 bases separated the two germline ends. CDR3 amino acids: CAWSVRGNQPQHF. The CDR3 DNA reads TGTGCCTGGAGTGTTAGGGGGAATCAGCCCCAGCATTTT.

The rearrangement links TRBV18 to TRBJ1-3; D gene uncertain. Germline V gene sequence: CDR1 KGHSH, CDR2 LQKENI. There are 18 residues in the CDR3. The V gene lost 2 bases and the J gene lost 2 bases, with 19 bases spanning the gap. The CDR3 region is CASSPKNTGREAGNTIYF. The CDR3 bases are TGTGCCAGCTCACCAAAAAACACGGGCCGTGAAGCTGGAAACACCATATATTTT.

For the CDR3, the DNA is TGTGCCAGCAGGGGAGACGGATCCTACGAGCAGTACTTC. Translated: CASRGDGSYEQYF. The rearrangement uses TRBV12-3 or TRBV12-4 and TRBJ2-7; D may be TRBD2 (5 bases). Trimming took 6 bases from V and 1 from J, leaving 10 bases between them. The CDR3 extends over 13 amino acids.

The rearrangement links TRBV6-5 to TRBJ2-7; D remains unclear. The CDR3 length is 13 residues. The germline V gene has CDR1 MNHEY and CDR2 SVGAGI. Trimming took 0 bases from V and 5 from J, leaving 8 bases between them. Written as DNA, the CDR3 is TGTGCCAGCAGTTACTCGTTGGGCCACGAGCAGTACTTC. The encoded protein is CASSYSLGHEQYF.

The chain has TRBV6-1 and TRBJ1-6; D is uncertain. CDR1 MNHNS and CDR2 SASEGT come from the germline V gene. This CDR3 region has 13 residues. Between the trimmed V and J ends, which lost 2 bases and 7 bases, there was a span of 6 bases. The CDR3 loop is CASSEQLNSPLHF. The CDR3 nucleotides read TGTGCCAGCAGTGAACAGCTAAATTCACCCCTCCACTTT.

The CDR3 DNA follows: TGTGCCAGTATGGGCAGCGGAGGGGTCAGACATCAGCCCCAGCATTTT. It encodes CASMGSGGVRHQPQHF. This chain connects TRBV19 to TRBJ1-5; a possible D gene is TRBD1 (5 bases). Trimming removed 7 bases from V and 5 bases from J, with 21 bases in between. The CDR3 is 16 amino acids. CDR1 is LNHDA, CDR2 SQIVND, per germline (reference sequence).

This sequence joins TRBV18 and TRBJ2-5, with 10 bases identical to TRBD1. The J segment lost 5 bases and the V segment lost 5 bases, leaving 5 bases of the junction unmatched. CDR3 length: 14 residues. CDR1 KGHSH and CDR2 LQKENI come from the germline V gene. In nucleotides, the CDR3 is TGTGCCAGCTCAGGACAGGGGGGTTCCGAGACCCAGTACTTC. This gives the protein CASSGQGGSETQYF.

The CDR3 DNA is TGCGCCAGCAGCTTGGACCAGGGGACGGGTGGCTACACCTTC. Protein: CASSLDQGTGGYTF. The chain recombines TRBV5-1 with TRBJ1-2; a weak D match, TRBD1 (6 bases). The V and J ends lost 0 bases and 7 bases respectively, with 13 bases between them. The germline gives CDR1 SGHRS, CDR2 YFSETQ. The CDR3 loop spans 14 amino acids.

V is TRBV5-1 and J is TRBJ1-3; D is unclear. Trimming took 0 bases from V and 0 from J, leaving 10 bases between them. This CDR3 region has 16 residues. CDR1 and CDR2 from the germline V gene are SGHRS and YFSETQ. CDR3 in amino acids: CASSLGISNSGNTIYF. Written as DNA, the CDR3 is TGCGCCAGCAGCTTGGGAATCAGTAACTCTGGAAACACCATATATTTT. Full variable domain (rest looked up from reference TRBV5-1 and TRBJ1-3): KAGVTQTPRYLIKTRGQQVTLSCSPISGHRSVSWYQQTPGQGLQFLFEYFSETQRNKGNFPGRFSGRQFSNSRSEMNVSTLELGDSALYLCASSLGISNSGNTIYFGEGSWLTVV.